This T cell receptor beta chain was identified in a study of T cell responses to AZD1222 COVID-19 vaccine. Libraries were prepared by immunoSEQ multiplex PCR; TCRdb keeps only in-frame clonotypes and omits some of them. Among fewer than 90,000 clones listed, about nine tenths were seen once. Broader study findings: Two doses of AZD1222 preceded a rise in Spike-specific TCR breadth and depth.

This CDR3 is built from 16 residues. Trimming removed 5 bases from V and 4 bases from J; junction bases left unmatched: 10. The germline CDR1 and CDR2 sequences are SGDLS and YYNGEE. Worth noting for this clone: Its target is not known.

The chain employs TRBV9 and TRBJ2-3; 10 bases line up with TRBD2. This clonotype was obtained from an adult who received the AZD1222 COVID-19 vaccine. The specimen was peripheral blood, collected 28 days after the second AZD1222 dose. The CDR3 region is CASSVGVAGGSDTQYF. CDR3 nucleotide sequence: TGTGCCAGCAGTGTGGGGGTAGCGGGAGGTTCAGATACGCAGTATTTT.